The next 9 T cell receptor beta chains were all read from a single sample in a study of blood T cells in healthy people across ages. Sample-barcoded 5' priming and a J-beta primer mix drove a second PCR of 7 to 11 cycles. One entry per CDR3 protein, called by TCRdb with MiXCR from the 5' RACE reads. The sample has about 730,000 distinct CDR3 sequences, roughly 45% seen once. Sequenced sample: blood. These receptor sequences come from a woman aged 60-75 years in good health.

The chain has TRBV7-2 and TRBJ2-7; D may be TRBD2 (5 bases). Germline assignment: CDR1 SGHTA and CDR2 FQGNSA. V lost 5 bases and J 7 bases, leaving 24 bases between the germline ends. This CDR3 contains 16 residues. Here the CDR3 DNA reads TGTGCCAGCAGCCAGGACTCATCAAAATTCTACAATGAGCAGTACTTC. It yields the protein CASSQDSSKFYNEQYF.

Note on this clonotype: Given a much more abundant clone one base away, this may be a read error. This chain uses TRBV7-9 with TRBJ2-1, with TRBD1 as a possible D gene (5 bases). Germline CDR1 and CDR2: SEHNR and FQNEAQ (reference sequence). The CDR3 loop spans 14 amino acids. The CDR3 DNA reads as TGTGCCCGCAGCTTAGGACAAGGAGACAATGAGCAGTTCTTC. As protein: CARSLGQGDNEQFF.

This chain joins TRBV6-2 or TRBV6-3 and TRBJ2-4; TRBD1 aligns across 7 bases. The end of the DNA is better explained by TRBJ2-7, so the J call may be wrong. This CDR3 comprises 15 residues. Germline assignment: CDR1 MNHEY and CDR2 SVGEGT. CDR3 region: CASSFYRQGEDEQYF. CDR3 bases: TGTGCCAGCAGCTTCTATCGACAGGGCGAAGACGAGCAGTACTTC.

This clonotype has only a few counts. The gene calls are TRBV24-1 and TRBJ2-5, with 14 nucleotides matching TRBD2. The trim removed 3 bases at V and 5 bases at J, leaving 7 bases unmatched. This CDR3 spans 17 amino acids. CDR1 and CDR2 from the germline V gene are KGHDR and SFDVKD. The CDR3 reads CATSDARLAGGLETQYF. DNA for the CDR3: TGTGCCACCAGTGATGCCAGACTAGCGGGAGGGCTCGAGACCCAGTACTTC.

The chain couples TRBV20-1 to TRBJ2-1, with unresolved D. The J call is doubtful: the DNA matches TRBJ2-7 better. The CDR3 has 12 residues. The germline gives CDR1 DFQATT, CDR2 SNEGSKA (reference sequence). The CDR3 DNA is TGCAGTGCTAGAGGCCTTCACAATGAGCAGTACTTC. This encodes CSARGLHNEQYF.

This clonotype was observed many times. V gene TRBV29-1 combines with J gene TRBJ2-7, with D tentatively TRBD1 (6 bases). Germline lookup yields CDR1 SQVTM and CDR2 ANQGSEA. CDR3 length: 14 amino acids. V shed 2 bases and J shed 6 bases, with 17 bases lying between them. The CDR3 DNA follows: TGCAGCGTTGAACTGGGACAAGGACCGCGCGAGCAGTACTTC. This sequence encodes CSVELGQGPREQYF.

On this clonotype: This clone may be a read error of a much larger clone one base away. The chain is built from TRBV4-2 and TRBJ2-1; no definite D call. CDR3 size: 16 residues. CDR1 and CDR2 from the germline V gene are LGHNA and YNFKEQ. CDR3 bases: TGTGCCAGCAACCAAGATCGGGCGGCCTCCTACAATGAGCAGTTCTTC. It codes for CASNQDRAASYNEQFF.

The chain joins TRBV19 to TRBJ1-2; D might be TRBD1 (5 bases). This CDR3 has 9 amino acids. V was pared by 8 bases and J by 8 bases, with 6 bases between. CDR1 and CDR2 from the germline V gene are LNHDA and SQIVND (reference sequence). CDR3 DNA: TGTGCCAGTGGGACGGGCTACACCTTC. Translated: CASGTGYTF.

This clonotype has a handful of counts. The V call is TRBV2, the J call TRBJ2-4; TRBD1 or TRBD2 may be the D gene (5 bases each). Per the germline V gene, CDR1 is SNHLY and CDR2 is FYNNEI. V lost 9 bases and J lost 13, with 13 bases in between. The CDR3 spans 10 residues. CDR3 residues: CASKQGEQYF. CDR3 bases: TGTGCCAGTAAACAAGGGGAGCAGTACTTC.